Listed below are T cell receptor beta chains from one sample, sequenced in a study of cytomegalovirus exposure and HLA in healthy donors. Here immunoSEQ multiplex PCR was the method, and the copy in TCRdb shows in-frame clones only, minus some. The repertoire includes about 140,000 clones, about 90% of them detected once, and 6.5% to 8.5% sits in the top ten. Material for sequencing was PBMCs. The receptor set was obtained from a woman in her late teens or twenties in good health and CMV-seropositive. CDR3s include the opening cysteine and the closing phenylalanine or tryptophan. The D gene is left open where the match is weak. Clone sizes are given selectively: once, few, many, or a class where the clone is expanded.

TRBJ1-1	NA	TRBV7-8	NA	CASSLASLDTEAFF	TGTGCCAGCAGCTTAGCGAGCCTAGACACTGAAGCTTTCTTT
TRBJ2-1	NA	TRBV2	TRBD1	CASSRTGGRYNEQFF	TGTGCCAGCAGCCGGACAGGGGGTCGCTACAATGAGCAGTTCTTC
TRBJ2-1	NA	TRBV6-5	NA	CASKRGGPSYNEQFF	TGTGCCAGCAAACGCGGGGGCCCCTCCTACAATGAGCAGTTCTTC
TRBJ2-5	NA	TRBV30	TRBD2	CAWRTSGDGETQYF	TGTGCCTGGAGAACGAGCGGGGACGGGGAGACCCAGTACTTC
TRBJ1-3	once	TRBV28	NA	CASSSPKNTIYF	TGTGCCAGCAGTTCCCCTAAAAACACCATATATTTT
TRBJ2-7	NA	TRBV6-1	NA	CASSEKVVWRTPTYEQYF	TGTGCCAGCAGTGAAAAGGTTGTGTGGAGAACGCCCACTTACGAGCAGTACTTC
TRBJ2-1	NA	TRBV7-6	NA	CASSDDEGVGYNEQFF	TGTGCCAGCAGCGACGATGAGGGCGTGGGGTACAATGAGCAGTTCTTC
TRBJ2-7	NA	TRBV6-1	NA	CASSVYLAEPYEQYF	TGTGCCAGCAGTGTGTACTTAGCGGAACCCTACGAGCAGTACTTC
TRBJ1-5	NA	TRBV6-5	TRBD1	CASSRQGANQPQHF	TGTGCCAGCAGCCGACAGGGGGCGAATCAGCCCCAGCATTTT
TRBJ1-2	NA	TRBV5-6	NA	CASSLYRQGGGYTF	TGTGCCAGCAGCTTGTACCGCCAGGGCGGCGGCTACACCTTC
TRBJ2-7	once	TRBV10-3	TRBD2	CAISGAGGSYEQYF	TGTGCCATCAGTGGGGCGGGAGGGTCTTACGAGCAGTACTTC
TRBJ2-7	NA	TRBV27	TRBD2	CASSPLAGGSYEQYF	TGTGCCAGCAGTCCATTAGCGGGGGGTTCCTACGAGCAGTACTTC
TRBJ1-6	NA	TRBV27	NA	CASRSGVLGNSPLHF	TGTGCCAGCAGATCAGGGGTTTTGGGTAATTCACCCCTCCACTTT
TRBJ2-7	once	TRBV5-4	TRBD1	CASSLGRTGGSEQYF	TGTGCCAGCAGCTTGGGCCGGACAGGGGGCAGCGAGCAGTACTTC
TRBJ1-5	NA	TRBV4-2	NA	CASSQDPGIANQPQHF	TGTGCCAGCAGCCAAGATCCAGGAATTGCCAATCAGCCCCAGCATTTT
TRBJ1-1	NA	TRBV7-6	NA	CASSLGSMTEAFF	TGTGCCAGCAGCTTAGGCAGTATGACTGAAGCTTTCTTT
TRBJ1-1	NA	TRBV11-3	NA	CASSLDAGAGTEAFF	TGTGCCAGCAGCTTAGATGCGGGCGCGGGCACTGAAGCTTTCTTT
TRBJ2-6	NA	TRBV2	NA	CASMEQGAGANVLTF	TGTGCCAGCATGGAACAGGGAGCAGGGGCCAACGTCCTGACTTTC
TRBJ1-2	NA	TRBV6-5	TRBD1	CASSGQGGLDGYTF	TGTGCCAGCAGTGGACAGGGGGGATTGGACGGCTACACCTTC
TRBJ2-5	NA	TRBV2	NA	CASSEGAGREETQYF	TGTGCCAGCAGTGAAGGCGCGGGCCGGGAAGAGACCCAGTACTTC
TRBJ1-1	NA	TRBV7-3	TRBD1	CASSSRGKMNTEAFF	TGTGCCAGCAGTAGCAGGGGGAAGATGAACACTGAAGCTTTCTTT
TRBJ2-1	once	TRBV7-9	NA	CASTRPGKNEQFF	TGTGCCAGCACCCGGCCAGGGAAGAATGAGCAGTTCTTC
TRBJ2-1	NA	TRBV2	TRBD1	CASIPGRGLYNEQFF	TGTGCCAGCATTCCCGGTAGGGGGCTATACAATGAGCAGTTCTTC
TRBJ2-6	once	TRBV9	TRBD2	CASSNPNSGGHPVSGANVLTF	TGTGCCAGCAGCAATCCGAATAGCGGGGGCCATCCCGTCTCTGGGGCCAACGTCCTGACTTTC
TRBJ2-1	NA	TRBV5-5	TRBD1	CASSLGPGQGLNEQFF	TGTGCCAGCAGCTTGGGGCCGGGACAGGGGCTAAATGAGCAGTTCTTC
TRBJ1-4	NA	TRBV2	NA	CASSERGDGNEKLFF	TGTGCCAGCAGTGAAAGGGGTGACGGTAATGAAAAACTGTTTTTT
TRBJ2-5	NA	TRBV7-2	TRBD2	CASSLVGGEETQYF	TGTGCCAGCAGCTTAGTCGGGGGGGAAGAGACCCAGTACTTC
TRBJ2-1	NA	TRBV30	NA	CAWSVPLPYNEQFF	TGTGCCTGGAGTGTCCCTCTACCCTACAATGAGCAGTTCTTC
TRBJ2-3	NA	TRBV6-1	NA	CASIWSGTDTQYF	TGTGCCAGCATTTGGAGCGGTACAGATACGCAGTATTTT
TRBJ1-1	NA	TRBV29-1	TRBD1	CSIQTQGPEAFF	TGCAGCATACAGACACAGGGGCCTGAAGCTTTCTTT
TRBJ2-7	NA	TRBV18	NA	CASSPTMGASYEQYF	TGTGCCAGCTCGCCCACTATGGGGGCATCCTACGAGCAGTACTTC
TRBJ1-2	NA	TRBV4-2	NA	CASSLLGEGGYTF	TGTGCCAGCAGCCTCCTCGGAGAGGGTGGCTACACCTTC
TRBJ2-7	NA	TRBV28	NA	CASSQTDSLYEQYF	TGTGCCAGCAGTCAGACAGATTCTCTCTACGAGCAGTACTTC
TRBJ2-7	NA	TRBV29-1	NA	CSVVSRGTTLLRYEQYF	TGCAGCGTTGTGAGTAGGGGGACCACACTCCTCAGATACGAGCAGTACTTC
TRBJ2-6	NA	TRBV11-3	TRBD1	CASSPRQGSSGANVLTF	TGTGCCAGCAGCCCGCGACAGGGCAGCTCTGGGGCCAACGTCCTGACTTTC
TRBJ1-1	NA	TRBV29-1	NA	CSVGPLNTEAFF	TGCAGCGTTGGTCCCTTGAACACTGAAGCTTTCTTT
TRBJ2-7	NA	TRBV7-2	TRBD2	CASSLGSGGNYEQYF	TGTGCCAGCAGCTTAGGAAGCGGGGGGAATTACGAGCAGTACTTC
TRBJ1-3	NA	TRBV6-5	NA	CASTPRGILGNTIYF	TGTGCCAGCACGCCCCGGGGAATTTTGGGAAACACCATATATTTT
TRBJ1-1	NA	TRBV5-6	TRBD1	CASSQGTGGYTEAFF	TGTGCCAGCAGCCAAGGGACAGGGGGCTACACTGAAGCTTTCTTT
TRBJ2-7	NA	TRBV7-2	NA	CASSLLFRGTEQYF	TGTGCCAGCAGCTTATTATTCAGAGGCACCGAGCAGTACTTC
TRBJ1-2	NA	TRBV28	NA	CASSFAQRYGYTF	TGTGCCAGCAGTTTCGCCCAGCGCTATGGCTACACCTTC
TRBJ2-7	NA	TRBV5-6	NA	CASSTPVFSSYEQYF	TGTGCCAGCAGCACACCCGTCTTTTCCTCCTACGAGCAGTACTTC
TRBJ2-1	NA	TRBV13	TRBD2	CASIYGGLANNEQFF	TGTGCCAGCATCTACGGGGGACTAGCAAACAATGAGCAGTTCTTC
TRBJ1-4	NA	TRBV29-1	NA	CSVRRGLNEKLFF	TGCAGCGTTCGGAGGGGACTTAATGAAAAACTGTTTTTT
TRBJ2-7	NA	TRBV30	TRBD2	CAWSWTSGSEQYF	TGTGCCTGGAGTTGGACTAGCGGGAGCGAGCAGTACTTC
TRBJ1-2	NA	TRBV10-3	TRBD1	CAISSLQGASNYGYTF	TGTGCCATCAGCTCTCTTCAGGGGGCCTCTAACTATGGCTACACCTTC
TRBJ2-7	NA	TRBV4-1	TRBD1	CASSQPRVQGSSYEQYF	TGCGCCAGCAGCCAACCTAGGGTACAGGGGAGCTCCTACGAGCAGTACTTC
TRBJ2-3	NA	TRBV9	NA	CASSVDRGGNTQYF	TGTGCCAGCAGCGTAGACAGGGGGGGAAATACGCAGTATTTT
TRBJ2-7	NA	TRBV5-5	TRBD1	CASREGAYEQYF	TGTGCCAGCAGAGAGGGGGCGTACGAGCAGTACTTC
TRBJ2-2	NA	TRBV7-2	NA	CASSLVAGNTGELFF	TGTGCCAGCAGCTTAGTTGCGGGGAACACCGGGGAGCTGTTTTTT
TRBJ2-3	NA	TRBV29-1	TRBD2	CSVGIAGGIDTQYF	TGCAGCGTGGGGATAGCGGGGGGGATCGATACGCAGTATTTT
TRBJ2-1	NA	TRBV4-3	TRBD2	CASSQDPGGGHNEQFF	TGCGCCAGCAGCCAAGACCCAGGCGGGGGGCACAATGAGCAGTTCTTC
TRBJ2-7	NA	TRBV5-6	NA	CASSKETTGTRAYEQYF	TGTGCCAGCAGCAAGGAAACCACCGGGACAAGGGCCTACGAGCAGTACTTC
TRBJ2-7	NA	TRBV28	TRBD2	CASRTSGNSYEQYF	TGTGCCTCGCGGACTAGCGGAAACTCCTACGAGCAGTACTTC